The rows below give T cell receptor beta chains drawn from one sample of a study of blood T cells in healthy people across ages. MiXCR was run by TCRdb on the 5' RACE reads, yielding one entry per CDR3 protein. This sample carries 920,000 or so distinct CDR3 sequences, roughly 45% of them seen once, and the ten largest clones take approximately 17%. Input material: blood. Source of these receptors: a woman in her fifties or sixties in good health. Each CDR3 is given without its conserved first and last residue. Each record gives: J gene, V gene, CDR3 length, CDR3 protein.

>TRBJ2-1|TRBV25-1|14
ASSEWTSGRSGEQF
>TRBJ2-7|TRBV20-1|13
SARDRVSGAYEQY
>TRBJ2-7|TRBV24-1|12
ATSDNPDRDEQY
>TRBJ1-4|TRBV7-8|13
ASRTNAEGSEKLF
>TRBJ2-7|TRBV6-2/TRBV6-3|13
ASRPSGRHSYEQY
>TRBJ2-7|TRBV2|9
ASRTYYEQY
>TRBJ2-5|TRBV20-1|10
SAPRGQATQY
>TRBJ1-2|TRBV6-1|11
ASSGQLTLGYT
>TRBJ2-7|TRBV28|11
ASRELGSYEQY
>TRBJ2-1|TRBV12-3/TRBV12-4|15
ASSLALGGRAYNEQF
>TRBJ1-6|TRBV20-1|12
SARPRDFGSPLH
>TRBJ2-3|TRBV7-9|12
ACSYAGGLDTQY
>TRBJ2-6|TRBV5-1|18
ASSLSRDGRVMAGANVLT
>TRBJ2-3|TRBV27|13
ASNSRERGPDTQY
>TRBJ2-7|TRBV3-1|12
ASSQGGMPYEQY
>TRBJ2-7|TRBV5-1|13
ASSLDRGYSYEQY
>TRBJ1-2|TRBV6-5|12
ASSYAQGNYGYT
>TRBJ2-2|TRBV6-1|13
ASTPWREGSGELF
>TRBJ2-7|TRBV7-2|14
ASSLQGTGVYNEQY
>TRBJ2-5|TRBV10-3|14
AISGGGGEVRNEQY
>.|TRBV29-1|13
SVSVGGGRNHEQY
>TRBJ2-1|TRBV20-1|13
SARPTSGELGEQF
>.|TRBV28|13
ASSTPGTSGNEQY
>TRBJ2-7|TRBV10-3|12
AIRAGTGDYEQY
>TRBJ2-4|TRBV11-2|15
ASSLDRDRLAKNIQY
>TRBJ1-1|TRBV12-3/TRBV12-4|13
ASSTWRQPATEAF
>TRBJ2-3|TRBV3-1|14
ASSQGPGDPPDTQY
>TRBJ2-5|TRBV10-3|12
AISEGRVQETQY
>TRBJ2-7|TRBV2|10
ASSTRGSEQY
>TRBJ2-7|TRBV4-2|9
ASNQAAEQY
>.|TRBV7-2|13
ASSPTWGLAGEQY
>TRBJ2-1|TRBV6-2/TRBV6-3|13
ASSYAGLAGGEQF
>TRBJ2-1|TRBV9|11
ASNASLESEQF
>TRBJ2-1|TRBV30|8
AWGGNEQF
>TRBJ2-7|TRBV29-1|10
SVEGARGEQY
>TRBJ2-1|TRBV6-6|12
ASSYAGVKNEQF
>TRBJ2-3|TRBV15|12
ATSRGQITDTQY
>.|TRBV19|11
ASSTTQGYEQY
>TRBJ2-5|TRBV29-1|12
SVTGQGAINEQY
>TRBJ1-1|TRBV6-5|12
ASSYVGKNTEAF
>.|TRBV15|13
ATSRSGRAYNEQY
>TRBJ2-7|TRBV20-1|15
SARGKHVAASSYEQY
>TRBJ1-5|TRBV10-3|12
AISEVRGSQPQH
>TRBJ2-7|TRBV2|13
ASSGYGTSGNEQY
>TRBJ2-1|TRBV29-1|11
SVVGGPLNEQF
>TRBJ2-7|TRBV15|12
ATSREWGGGEQY
>TRBJ2-1|TRBV5-6|15
ASIFQPQRFSYNEQF
>TRBJ2-3|TRBV11-3|11
ASSKRVGDTQY
>TRBJ1-5|TRBV10-2|14
ASSGYRGISNQPQH
>TRBJ2-5|TRBV5-1|14
ASSSGLAGEGETQY
>TRBJ1-1|TRBV6-6|11
ASNGEWNTEAF
>TRBJ2-5|TRBV20-1|13
SATDNLGSQETQY
>TRBJ1-5|TRBV21-1|17
ASSGGPPLKCLGNQPQH
>TRBJ2-5|TRBV7-9|14
ASSFRLAGTTETQY
>TRBJ2-7|TRBV3-1|11
ASSLTNPYEQY
>TRBJ2-1|TRBV5-1|13
ASQTGLAVNNEQF
>TRBJ2-3|TRBV5-1|13
ASSVHGVRTDTQY